The rows below give T cell receptor beta chains drawn from one sample of a study of T cell responses to AZD1222 COVID-19 vaccine. Sequencing was performed with immunoSEQ multiplex PCR; in TCRdb, only in-frame clones are kept and a portion is missing. The sample shows under 85,000 clones, around 90% of them seen only once. The starting material was peripheral blood, obtained on day 0 of MenACWY control vaccination. These receptors were collected from an adult in good health. Both conserved end residues are part of each CDR3. The order of the fields is D gene, clone size, V gene, J gene, CDR3 DNA, CDR3 protein. D genes are given only for firm matches. Only part of the rows carry a size: once, few, many, or a class if the clone is expanded.

TRBD2	.	TRBV19	TRBJ2-2	TGTGCCAGTAGTCCAACTCCCTCCATTAGCGGGGGGGCCGGGGAGCTGTTTTTT	CASSPTPSISGGAGELFF
.	.	TRBV7-6	TRBJ2-5	TGTGCCAGCAGCGCTAGGACGGCTCAAGAGACCCAGTACTTC	CASSARTAQETQYF
.	.	TRBV15	TRBJ2-2	TGTGCCACCAGCAGAGATTTCCGGGACAAATACACCGGGGAGCTGTTTTTT	CATSRDFRDKYTGELFF
.	.	TRBV4-3	TRBJ2-7	TGCGCCAGCAGCCAAGATAAAGGTTTCTCCTACGAGCAGTACTTC	CASSQDKGFSYEQYF
.	.	TRBV19	TRBJ1-1	TGTGCCAGTAGTGCGGACCGCTGGGAGAACACTGAAGCTTTCTTT	CASSADRWENTEAFF
.	.	TRBV3-1/TRBV3-2	TRBJ2-3	TGTGCCAGCAGTCCACAGGGATCCACAGATACGCAGTATTTT	CASSPQGSTDTQYF
.	once	TRBV9	TRBJ1-2	TGTGCCAGCAGCACTGTAGGTGGCTACACCTTC	CASSTVGGYTF
.	.	TRBV7-9	TRBJ1-1	TGTGCCAGCAGCTTAGTGGCGACAGATGAAGCTTTCTTT	CASSLVATDEAFF
TRBD1	.	TRBV7-2	TRBJ1-1	TGTGCCAGCAGCTTTGGGACAGGGGCCACTGAAGCTTTCTTT	CASSFGTGATEAFF
TRBD2	.	TRBV6-5	TRBJ2-2	TGTGCCAGCAGTTACGCGGCTAGCGGCACCGGGGAGCTGTTTTTT	CASSYAASGTGELFF
.	.	TRBV28	TRBJ1-4	TGTGCCAGCTTCAGTTTTTATACGGCAACTAATGAAAAACTGTTTTTT	CASFSFYTATNEKLFF
.	.	TRBV28	TRBJ2-7	TGTGCCAGCAGTTTTGGGGTTTTTACAGGGGGGGGCTACGAGCAGTACTTC	CASSFGVFTGGGYEQYF
.	.	TRBV3-1/TRBV3-2	TRBJ1-2	TGTGCCAGCAGCGGAGGGACCAACTATGGCTACACCTTC	CASSGGTNYGYTF
.	.	TRBV5-1	TRBJ1-6	TGCGCCAGCAGCCCCGAGGGCGGGAGTTCACCCCTCCACTTT	CASSPEGGSSPLHF
.	.	TRBV5-6	TRBJ1-1	TGTGCCAGCAGCTTGAAGGAGGCAGCTGAAGCTTTCTTT	CASSLKEAAEAFF
.	few	TRBV4-3	TRBJ1-1	TGCGCCAGCAGCCAAGACCGCGTAGGGTGGTACACTGAAGCTTTCTTT	CASSQDRVGWYTEAFF
.	.	TRBV9	TRBJ1-2	TGTGCCAGCAGCGTAGGGAGGGCAGGGCCACCTCCTAACTATGGCTACACCTTC	CASSVGRAGPPPNYGYTF
.	.	TRBV13	TRBJ2-6	TGTGCCAGCAGCTTAGGGGGGGTAGTAGCCAACGTCCTGACTTTC	CASSLGGVVANVLTF
TRBD1	few	TRBV18	TRBJ1-1	TGTGCCAGCTCACCAAAGGGACAGTTGAACACTGAAGCTTTCTTT	CASSPKGQLNTEAFF
.	.	TRBV3-1/TRBV3-2	TRBJ1-4	TGTGCCAGCAGCCAAGAGAGGGGGGCATCCAATGAAAAACTGTTTTTT	CASSQERGASNEKLFF
TRBD1	.	TRBV6-2/TRBV6-3	TRBJ1-1	TGTGCCAGCAGTTATGCCGGGACAGGGGCCCTGAACACTGAAGCTTTCTTT	CASSYAGTGALNTEAFF
.	once	TRBV6-4	TRBJ1-6	TGTGCCAGCAGTCCCGAGGGGGGGCTTCTCTCACCCCTCCACTTT	CASSPEGGLLSPLHF
TRBD1	.	TRBV5-1	TRBJ2-5	TGCGCCAGCAGCCCGACAGGGTGGGAGACCCAGTACTTC	CASSPTGWETQYF
TRBD1	.	TRBV30	TRBJ1-5	TGTGCCTGGAGCCTGGGACAGGGGGGTGGGAAGCCCCAGCATTTT	CAWSLGQGGGKPQHF
TRBD1	.	TRBV2	TRBJ1-2	TGTGCCACCGCTGTACGGGACAGGGAAGGCTACACCTTC	CATAVRDREGYTF
TRBD1	.	TRBV9	TRBJ2-1	TGTGCCAGCAGCGCCATAACAGGGGGCGATGAGCAGTTCTTC	CASSAITGGDEQFF
.	once	TRBV4-3	TRBJ2-4	TGCGCCAGCAGCCAAGGGTGGGGTCTCGACATTCAGTACTTC	CASSQGWGLDIQYF
.	.	TRBV28	TRBJ1-1	TGTGCCAGCAGTTTTCCCGAAAACACTGAAGCTTTCTTT	CASSFPENTEAFF